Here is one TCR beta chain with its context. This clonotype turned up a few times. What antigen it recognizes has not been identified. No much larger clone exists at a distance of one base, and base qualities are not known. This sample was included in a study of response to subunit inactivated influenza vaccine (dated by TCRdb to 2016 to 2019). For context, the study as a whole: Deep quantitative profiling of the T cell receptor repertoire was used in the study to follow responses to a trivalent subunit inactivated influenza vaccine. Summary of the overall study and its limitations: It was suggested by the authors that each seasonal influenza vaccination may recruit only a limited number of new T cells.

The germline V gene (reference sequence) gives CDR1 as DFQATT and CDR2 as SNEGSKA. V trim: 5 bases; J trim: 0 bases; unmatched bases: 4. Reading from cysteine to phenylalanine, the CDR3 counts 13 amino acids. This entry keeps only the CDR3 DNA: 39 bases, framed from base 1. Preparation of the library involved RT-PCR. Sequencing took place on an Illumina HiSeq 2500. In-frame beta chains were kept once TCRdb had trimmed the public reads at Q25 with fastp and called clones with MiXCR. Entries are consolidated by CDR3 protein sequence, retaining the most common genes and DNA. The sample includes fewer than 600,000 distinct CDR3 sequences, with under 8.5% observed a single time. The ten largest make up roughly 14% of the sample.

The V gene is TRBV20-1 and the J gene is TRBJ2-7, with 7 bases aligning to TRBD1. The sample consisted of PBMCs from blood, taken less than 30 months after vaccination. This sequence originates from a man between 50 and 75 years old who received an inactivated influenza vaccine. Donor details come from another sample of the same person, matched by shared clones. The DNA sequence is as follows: TGCAGTGCTGGCAGGGACAGCTCCTACGAGCAGTACTTC. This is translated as CSAGRDSSYEQYF.